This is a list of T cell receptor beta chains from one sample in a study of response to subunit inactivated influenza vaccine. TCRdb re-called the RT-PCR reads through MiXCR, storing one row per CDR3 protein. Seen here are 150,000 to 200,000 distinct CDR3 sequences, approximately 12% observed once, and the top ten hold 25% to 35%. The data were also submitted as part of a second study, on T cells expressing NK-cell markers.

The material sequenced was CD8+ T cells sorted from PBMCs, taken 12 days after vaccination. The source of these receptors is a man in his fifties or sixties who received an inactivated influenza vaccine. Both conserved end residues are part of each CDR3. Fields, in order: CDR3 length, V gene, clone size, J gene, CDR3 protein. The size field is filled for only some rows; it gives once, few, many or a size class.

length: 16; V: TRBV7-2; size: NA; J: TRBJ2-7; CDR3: CASSLVPTLISYEQYF
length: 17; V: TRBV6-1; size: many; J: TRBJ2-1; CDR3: CASSQSPPGGLYNEQFF
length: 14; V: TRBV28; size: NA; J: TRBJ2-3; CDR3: CASSLDRDTDTQYF
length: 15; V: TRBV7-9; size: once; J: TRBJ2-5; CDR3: CASSSEGLRGETQYF
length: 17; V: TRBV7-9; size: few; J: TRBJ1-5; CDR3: CASSLAREGGGNQPQHF
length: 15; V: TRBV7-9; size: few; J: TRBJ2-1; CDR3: CASSHRDRGIDEQFF
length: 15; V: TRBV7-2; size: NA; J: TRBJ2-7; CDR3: CASSLPSGRAWEQYF
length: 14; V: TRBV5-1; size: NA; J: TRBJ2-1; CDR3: CASSYSGAYNEQFF
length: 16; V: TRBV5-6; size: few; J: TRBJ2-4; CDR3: CASSLDGELAKNIQYF
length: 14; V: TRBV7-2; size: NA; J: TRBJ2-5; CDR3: CASSIPVGSETQYF
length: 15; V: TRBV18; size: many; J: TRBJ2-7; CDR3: CASSPDGLATYEQYF
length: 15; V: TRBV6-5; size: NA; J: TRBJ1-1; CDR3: CASSQDRVMNTEAFF
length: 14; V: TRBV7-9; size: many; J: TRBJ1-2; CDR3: CASSSSGGKNGYTF
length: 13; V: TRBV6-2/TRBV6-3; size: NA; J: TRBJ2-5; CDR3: CASSYGERETQYF
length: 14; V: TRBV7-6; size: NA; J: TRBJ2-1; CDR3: CASSLAWGGNKQFF
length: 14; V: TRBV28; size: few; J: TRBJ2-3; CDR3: CASSGTRILDTQYF
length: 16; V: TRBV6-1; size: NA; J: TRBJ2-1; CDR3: CASRGGGPAPGYEQFF
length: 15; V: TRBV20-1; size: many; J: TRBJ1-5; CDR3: CSASSLQGRNQPQHF
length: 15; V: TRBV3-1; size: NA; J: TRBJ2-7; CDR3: CASSQGDRGHYEQYF
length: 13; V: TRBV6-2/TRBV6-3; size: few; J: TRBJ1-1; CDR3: CASRGVTATEAFF
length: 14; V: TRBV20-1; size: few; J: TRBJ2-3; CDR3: CSARPGLAADTQYF
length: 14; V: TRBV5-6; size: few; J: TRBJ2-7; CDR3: CASSLDQGGYEQYF
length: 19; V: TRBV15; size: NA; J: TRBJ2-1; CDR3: CATREGRGLAGFSYNEQFF
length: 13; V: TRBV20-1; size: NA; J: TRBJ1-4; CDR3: CSAYRDRGEKLFF
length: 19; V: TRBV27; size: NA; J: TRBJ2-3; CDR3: CASSPEPSGRTSFTDTQYF
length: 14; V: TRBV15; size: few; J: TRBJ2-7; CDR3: CATSRVMGSYEQYF
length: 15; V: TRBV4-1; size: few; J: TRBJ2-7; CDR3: CASSQDVTSTYEQYF
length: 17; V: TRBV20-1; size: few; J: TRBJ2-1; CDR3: CSASPVFDLYSYNEQFF
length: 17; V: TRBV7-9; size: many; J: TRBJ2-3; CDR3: CASSPIGAGGPQDTQYF
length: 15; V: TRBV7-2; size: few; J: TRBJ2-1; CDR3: CASSRLSGGNNEQFF
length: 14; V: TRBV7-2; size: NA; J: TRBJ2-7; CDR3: CASSFGGRSHEQYF
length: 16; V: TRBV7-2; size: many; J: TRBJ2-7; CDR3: CASSFLSSGTTYEQYF
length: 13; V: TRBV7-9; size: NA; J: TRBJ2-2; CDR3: CASSRQGIGELFF
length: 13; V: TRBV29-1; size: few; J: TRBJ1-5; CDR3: CSVEDARGSRLHF
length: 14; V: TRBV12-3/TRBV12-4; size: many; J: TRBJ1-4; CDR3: CASSAGTGQEKLFF
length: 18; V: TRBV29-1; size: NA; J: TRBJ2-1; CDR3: CSANGLAGGPGAYNEQFF
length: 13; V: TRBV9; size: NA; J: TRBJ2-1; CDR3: CASSETSASSQFF